Following are 13 T cell receptor beta chains from one sample sequenced in a study of beta chain features in type 1 diabetes (dated by TCRdb to between 2018 and 2020). Library construction relied on the immunoSEQ multiplex PCR assay. The entire isolated RNA was reverse transcribed using the High Capacity cDNA Reverse Transcription Kit, and thus expressed TCRB transcripts were sequenced. The immuneACCESS repertoire file appears here via TCRdb, limited to in-frame rearrangements. These files lack a portion of the clones; in checked studies, under half of the deficit traces to unresolved V genes, and the cause of the others is not known. The sample table contains around 500,000 clones; only one count was recorded for roughly 11% of them. The ten largest clones capture about 0.045% of the sample. The sequenced sample was naive CD4+ T cells from blood. Per the publication, the cell subset or site label means: true naive CD4+ T cells. These receptors were collected from a woman in her late teens or twenties in good health.

This chain links TRBV29-1 with TRBJ1-1, with a tentative D call TRBD1 (5 bases). This CDR3 has 13 amino acids. CDR1 is SQVTM, CDR2 ANQGSEA, per germline. V was clipped by 4 bases and J by 2 bases, with 11 bases between them. In DNA form, the CDR3 reads TGCAGCGTTGGACAGTTGGCAAACACTGAAGCTTTCTTT. It yields the protein CSVGQLANTEAFF.

The J gene is TRBJ2-1, the V gene TRBV16; the match to TRBD1 covers 9 bases. The V segment lost 3 bases and the J segment 2 bases; nucleotides outside the gene matches: 2. Per germline, CDR1 KGHSY and CDR2 FQNENV. This CDR3 comprises 15 residues. In DNA form, the CDR3 reads TGTGCCAGCAGCCATAGGGACAGGGCCTACAATGAGCAGTTCTTC. This codes for CASSHRDRAYNEQFF.

This clone was seen more than once but under ten times. This chain links TRBV6-6 with TRBJ2-3, with D maybe TRBD2 (6 bases). The CDR3 runs 13 residues. V lost 8 bases to trimming and J lost 4 bases, with 13 bases between them. Germline V gene data show CDR1 as MNHNY and CDR2 as SVGAGI (reference sequence). CDR3 sequence reads: CASQRRGADTQYF. The DNA of the CDR3 is TGTGCCAGCCAACGGCGGGGTGCAGATACGCAGTATTTT.

This clone was picked up a small number of times. The chain combines TRBV29-1 with TRBJ1-1, with D unclear. The germline V and J ends were trimmed by 6 bases and 1 base, with 12 bases remaining between them. Germline V CDR1 and CDR2: SQVTM, ANQGSEA. CDR3 length: 13 residues. The chain's CDR3 is CSVQPRGNTEAFF. The CDR3 bases are TGCAGCGTCCAACCACGGGGGAACACTGAAGCTTTCTTT.

This clone was counted a few times. The rearrangement joins TRBV7-9 to TRBJ2-3, with TRBD2 identical over 8 bases. V shed 4 bases and J 2 bases; nucleotides not matched to a gene: 5. The CDR3 runs to 15 residues. Germline V CDR1 and CDR2: SEHNR, FQNEAQ (reference sequence). The CDR3 nucleotides are TGTGCCAGCAGCTCCCCGGGAGGGGTCACAGATACGCAGTATTTT. Its translation: CASSSPGGVTDTQYF.

The rearrangement joins TRBV7-2 to TRBJ1-1; D is perhaps TRBD1 (5 bases). Trimming took off 4 bases at V and 4 bases at J, with 16 bases between the two ends. From germline, CDR1 is SGHTA and CDR2 FQGNSA. There are 15 residues in the CDR3. The chain's CDR3 is CASSSLQGKVTEAFF. CDR3 in DNA: TGTGCCAGCAGCTCCTTGCAGGGTAAGGTCACTGAAGCTTTCTTT.

The chain is built from TRBV29-1 and TRBJ2-3; TRBD1 aligns across 9 bases. The trim removed 6 bases at V and 4 bases at J, leaving 8 bases unmatched. Per germline, CDR1 SQVTM and CDR2 ANQGSEA. The CDR3 is 14 amino acids. CDR3 sequence: CSVLTRDRADTQYF. The CDR3 DNA sequence: TGCAGCGTCCTGACCCGGGACAGGGCAGATACGCAGTATTTT.

The chain combines TRBV6-1 with TRBJ1-1, with a possible D match to TRBD1 (5 bases). V lost 3 bases and J lost 1, with 18 bases in between. CDR3 size: 17 residues. Germline CDR1 MNHNS, CDR2 SASEGT. CDR3 nucleotide sequence: TGTGCCAGCAGTGAGGGAAAGGGGCCTACCTGGAACACTGAAGCTTTCTTT. Residues: CASSEGKGPTWNTEAFF.

A few counts support this clone. The V call is TRBV7-9, the J call TRBJ2-3, with unresolved D. This CDR3 has 13 amino acids. V lost 2 bases, J lost 6 bases, and 9 bases lay in between. In germline, CDR1 is SEHNR, CDR2 FQNEAQ (reference sequence). In DNA, the CDR3 is TGTGCCAGCAGCTTATCACTATCCGATACGCAGTATTTT. Protein sequence: CASSLSLSDTQYF.

The V call is TRBV27, the J call TRBJ1-5; no clear D gene. Looked up from germline, CDR1 is MNHEY and CDR2 is SMNVEV (reference sequence). This CDR3 spans 11 amino acids. V lost 6 bases and J 9 bases, leaving 9 bases between the germline ends. Here the CDR3 reads CASRGLGPQHF. CDR3 sequence (DNA): TGTGCCAGCAGGGGGTTGGGGCCCCAGCATTTT.

The chain links TRBV7-3 to TRBJ2-1; 10 bases line up with TRBD2. Germline CDR1 SGHTA, CDR2 FQGTGA. The CDR3 runs 16 residues. J was trimmed by 1 base and V by 5 bases; bases with no gene match: 5. The CDR3 bases are TGTGCCAGCAGCCCCAAGACTAGCGGGTCCTACAATGAGCAGTTCTTC. Protein product: CASSPKTSGSYNEQFF.

The V call is TRBV7-6, the J call TRBJ2-1; D is unclear. V was clipped by 5 bases and J by 7 bases, with 12 bases between them. CDR1 SGHVS and CDR2 FNYEAQ come from the germline V gene. This CDR3 has 13 amino acids. The CDR3 region is CASSPTLGNEQFF. The CDR3 coding sequence is TGTGCCAGCAGCCCCACGCTGGGGAATGAGCAGTTCTTC.

CDR3 DNA sequence: TGTGCCACCAGCAGAGATAGTGCCCGGAACACTGAAGCTTTCTTT. This translates into CATSRDSARNTEAFF. The chain links TRBV15 to TRBJ1-1, with D unclear. Trimming took off 0 bases at V and 1 base at J, with 9 bases between the two ends. Germline loops: CDR1 LNHNV, CDR2 YYDKDF (reference sequence). The CDR3 sequence is 15 residues long.